Presented here are 30 T cell receptor beta chains from one specimen sequenced in a study of cytomegalovirus exposure and HLA in healthy donors. This table comes from immunoSEQ multiplex PCR, and its TCRdb copy is limited to in-frame clones, with some not included. Of hundreds of thousands of clones listed, about nine tenths are singletons. The sample consisted of PBMCs. All receptors derive from a woman aged 18-30 years in good health and CMV-seropositive.

This sequence joins TRBV19 and TRBJ2-7; the match to TRBD1 covers 7 bases. The CDR3 totals 15 residues. In germline, CDR1 is LNHDA, CDR2 SQIVND (reference sequence). Germline trimming cut 0 bases from V and 0 bases from J; bases unmatched to any gene: 2. The CDR3 protein is CASSIDGTASYEQYF. The CDR3 coding sequence is TGTGCCAGTAGTATAGACGGGACAGCCTCCTACGAGCAGTACTTC.

The rearrangement links TRBV7-3 to TRBJ2-7; D gene unclear. Trimming cost V 3 bases and J 4 bases, with 13 bases left between them. Germline CDR1 and CDR2: SGHTA and FQGTGA. This CDR3 contains 14 residues. The CDR3 coding sequence is TGTGCCAGCAGCTTTGGGCCAGCACCTTACGAGCAGTACTTC. Translated: CASSFGPAPYEQYF.

The genes are TRBV2 and TRBJ1-3; the match to TRBD1 covers 8 bases. V was clipped by 5 bases and J by 4 bases; unmatched bases: 10. CDR3 size: 16 residues. Germline assignment: CDR1 SNHLY and CDR2 FYNNEI. The CDR3 loop reads CASSSQGAVSGNTIYF. The CDR3 DNA follows: TGTGCCAGCAGTTCTCAGGGGGCTGTATCGGGAAACACCATATATTTT. The variable domain in full, with the rest retrieved from reference TRBV2 and TRBJ1-3, is EPEVTQTPSHQVTQMGQEVILRCVPISNHLYFYWYRQILGQKVEFLVSFYNNEISEKSEIFDDQFSVERPDGSNFTLKIRSTKLEDSAMYFCASSSQGAVSGNTIYFGEGSWLTVV.

The chain combines TRBV6-4 with TRBJ2-1; 8 bases are shared with TRBD1. This CDR3 spans 13 amino acids. Germline lookup yields CDR1 MRHNA and CDR2 SNTAGT. V lost 6 bases, J lost 5 bases, and 3 bases stayed unmatched. Here the CDR3 reads CASRRDRNNEQFF. CDR3 coding DNA: TGTGCCAGCAGGCGGGACAGGAACAATGAGCAGTTCTTC.

This chain connects TRBV5-1 to TRBJ1-4; TRBD1 matches at 12 bases. V lost 3 bases and J lost 7; bases outside the gene matches: 7. The CDR3 has 16 residues. Germline V lookup: CDR1 SGHRS, CDR2 YFSETQ. CDR3: CASSSGDRGQGEKLFF. The DNA of the CDR3 is TGCGCCAGCAGCTCGGGGGACAGGGGGCAGGGTGAAAAACTGTTTTTT.

The V call is TRBV11-2, the J call TRBJ2-1; 7 bases align to TRBD2. Germline lookup yields CDR1 SGHAT and CDR2 FQNNGV. This CDR3 has 15 amino acids. Trimming removed 6 bases from V and 5 bases from J; junction bases left unmatched: 10. The CDR3 region is CASRPRGRENNEQFF. The CDR3 DNA sequence: TGTGCCAGCAGACCCCGTGGGCGGGAGAACAATGAGCAGTTCTTC. The full variable domain, rest sourced from reference TRBV11-2 and TRBJ2-1, is EAGVAQSPRYKIIEKRQSVAFWCNPISGHATLYWYQQILGQGPKLLIQFQNNGVVDDSQLPKDRFSAERLKGVDSTLKIQPAKLEDSAVYLCASRPRGRENNEQFFGPGTRLTVL.

This rearrangement joins TRBV10-2 to TRBJ1-1; 7 nucleotides agree with TRBD1. The CDR3 sequence is 14 residues long. V dropped 6 bases and J dropped 0; count of bases not matched to a gene: 4. CDR1 is WSHSY and CDR2 is SAAADI in the germline V gene. CDR3 DNA: TGCGCCAGCAGAGGGACAGCTATGAACACTGAAGCTTTCTTT. It is translated as CASRGTAMNTEAFF.

This rearrangement joins TRBV13 to TRBJ2-5, with 9 bases that match TRBD1. The germline V gene encodes CDR1 PRHDT and CDR2 FYEKMQ (reference sequence). The V and J ends lost 5 bases and 5 bases, in that order; junction bases with no gene match: 12. The CDR3 has 16 amino acids. The CDR3 DNA reads TGTGCCAGCAGCCCAACACCACAGGGGGCGCGGGAGACCCAGTACTTC. Residues: CASSPTPQGARETQYF.

The rearrangement links TRBV27 to TRBJ1-1, with D unclear. V lost 2 bases and J lost 3, with 13 bases in between. The germline CDR1 and CDR2 sequences are MNHEY and SMNVEV (reference sequence). This CDR3 spans 15 amino acids. The CDR3 DNA is TGTGCCAGCAGTTTAGTCGGGGTGGTGGACACTGAAGCTTTCTTT. Translated, it gives CASSLVGVVDTEAFF.

This sequence joins TRBV7-9 and TRBJ1-2; 7 bases align to TRBD1. Unmatched junction bases numbered 5, after V lost 4 bases and J lost 0 bases. Germline V lookup: CDR1 SEHNR, CDR2 FQNEAQ (reference sequence). This CDR3 is built from 15 residues. The CDR3 loop reads CASSSGTAANYGYTF. DNA of the CDR3: TGTGCCAGCAGCTCAGGGACAGCCGCTAACTATGGCTACACCTTC.

The rearrangement uses TRBV29-1 and TRBJ2-5; 7 nucleotides line up with TRBD2. Germline V lookup: CDR1 SQVTM, CDR2 ANQGSEA. Losses at the gene ends were 3 bases for V and 5 bases for J; bases not matched to a gene: 9. The CDR3 is 14 amino acids. This CDR3 reads CSVDTWEGLETQYF. DNA of the CDR3: TGCAGCGTTGATACGTGGGAGGGCCTGGAGACCCAGTACTTC.

This clone showed up just once. The gene calls are TRBV2 and TRBJ1-5; D might be TRBD1 (5 bases). V lost 3 bases and J lost 5, with 11 bases in between. The CDR3 has 14 residues. Germline loops: CDR1 SNHLY, CDR2 FYNNEI. DNA for the CDR3: TGTGCCAGCAGTGAGGAGGGAGGGGATCAGCCCCAGCATTTT. Translation: CASSEEGGDQPQHF.

CDR3 in DNA: TGTGCCACCAGCAGAGATCCGGACAGGGGCAATCAGCCCCAGCATTTT. It specifies CATSRDPDRGNQPQHF. J is TRBJ1-5 and V is TRBV15, with 8 bases identical to TRBD1. The CDR3 length is 16 residues. Germline lookup yields CDR1 LNHNV and CDR2 YYDKDF (reference sequence). After removal of 0 bases from V and 2 bases from J, the junction contained 3 bases not matched to a gene. Full variable domain (remainder filled in from reference TRBV15 and TRBJ1-5): DAMVIQNPRYQVTQFGKPVTLSCSQTLNHNVMYWYQQKSSQAPKLLFHYYDKDFNNEADTPDNFQSRRPNTSFCFLDIRSPGLGDTAMYLCATSRDPDRGNQPQHFGDGTRLSIL.

This clone was seen only a few times. The rearrangement links TRBV14 to TRBJ1-5; D gene uncertain. Germline values: CDR1 SGHDN, CDR2 FVKESK. Trimming pared 0 bases from V and 7 bases from J, leaving 7 bases between. CDR3 length: 13 amino acids. Here the CDR3 reads CASSQDVRQPQHF. The CDR3 DNA reads TGTGCCAGCAGCCAAGATGTCCGGCAGCCCCAGCATTTT.

This rearrangement joins TRBV7-8 to TRBJ1-4; no definite D call. V dropped 1 base and J dropped 0 bases, with 6 bases sitting between them. The CDR3 is 15 amino acids. CDR1 and CDR2 (germline): SGHVS, FQNEAQ. The CDR3 protein is CASSLEESTNEKLFF. The CDR3 DNA reads as TGTGCCAGCAGCTTAGAAGAGTCAACTAATGAAAAACTGTTTTTT. The variable domain in full, with the rest retrieved from reference TRBV7-8 and TRBJ1-4, is GAGVSQSPRYKVAKRGQDVALRCDPISGHVSLFWYQQALGQGPEFLTYFQNEAQLDKSGLPSDRFFAERPEGSVSTLKIQRTQQEDSAVYLCASSLEESTNEKLFFGSGTQLSVL.

The rearrangement uses TRBV28 and TRBJ2-2; D remains ambiguous. Germline loops: CDR1 MDHEN, CDR2 SYDVKM. Trimming took 3 bases from V and 3 from J, leaving 2 bases between them. CDR3 length: 12 amino acids. Written as DNA, the CDR3 is TGTGCCAGCAGTTTCGACACCGGGGAGCTGTTTTTT. Translating gives CASSFDTGELFF.

The V call is TRBV27, the J call TRBJ2-3; perhaps TRBD1 as D (5 bases). CDR3 length: 16 amino acids. From germline, CDR1 is MNHEY and CDR2 SMNVEV (reference sequence). V was pared by 2 bases and J by 1 base, with 13 bases between. Written as DNA, the CDR3 is TGTGCCAGCAGTTTAGGGGCAAGTTTTCGCACAGATACGCAGTATTTT. Its translation: CASSLGASFRTDTQYF.

The chain combines TRBV7-9 with TRBJ2-3, with D tentatively TRBD2 (6 bases). Trimming shortened V by 2 bases and J by 4 bases, and 22 bases separated the two germline ends. The CDR3 length is 18 residues. Germline lookup yields CDR1 SEHNR and CDR2 FQNEAQ (reference sequence). The CDR3 DNA reads TGTGCCAGCAGCTTACCCGGAGGGCTCCAGGATTCGGCAGATACGCAGTATTTT. This encodes CASSLPGGLQDSADTQYF.

This clone was seen once. The chain uses TRBV30 and TRBJ2-5; weak D call: TRBD1 (5 bases). This CDR3 contains 14 residues. Trimming removed 2 bases from V and 4 bases from J, with 14 bases in between. Germline V gene lookup returns CDR1 GTSNPN and CDR2 SVGIG (reference sequence). The CDR3 loop is CAWSRTPPGETQYF. DNA for the CDR3: TGTGCCTGGAGTCGGACACCGCCGGGAGAGACCCAGTACTTC.

This chain joins TRBV27 and TRBJ2-1; 7 bases align to TRBD2. Germline-derived CDR1 and CDR2 are MNHEY and SMNVEV (reference sequence). V lost 6 bases, J lost 8 bases, and 10 bases stayed unmatched. CDR3 length equals 14 residues. CDR3 region: CASRGLGVVDEQFF. As DNA, the CDR3 is TGTGCCAGCAGAGGACTAGGGGTCGTCGATGAGCAGTTCTTC.

This clone was observed a handful of times. The chain links TRBV28 to TRBJ2-7, with D possibly matching TRBD1 (6 bases). Germline V gene data show CDR1 as MDHEN and CDR2 as SYDVKM. The CDR3 is 14 residues long. The ends were cut back, 7 bases at V and 1 base at J, with 14 bases in the middle. The CDR3 loop is CASTLGGRSYEQYF. The CDR3, as DNA: TGTGCCAGCACCTTAGGGGGAAGATCCTACGAGCAGTACTTC.

A single count supports this clone. The CDR3: CASSTGTSGDRYEQYF. CDR3 sequence (DNA): TGTGCCAGCAGTACGGGGACTAGCGGAGATCGCTACGAGCAGTACTTC. V is TRBV28 and J is TRBJ2-7, with 11 bases matching TRBD2. Germline CDR1 and CDR2: MDHEN and SYDVKM. V was clipped by 5 bases and J by 3 bases; unmatched bases: 9. The CDR3 runs to 16 residues.

The V call is TRBV12-5, the J call TRBJ2-1; 7 bases match TRBD2. The CDR3 has 16 residues. With 1 base clipped from V and 4 bases from J, the junction kept 7 bases outside the gene matches. Per germline, CDR1 LGHNT and CDR2 FRNRAP. The CDR3 DNA reads TGTGCTAGTGGTTTGGATCCGGGACTACTGTACAATGAGCAGTTCTTC. Translation: CASGLDPGLLYNEQFF.

The rearrangement uses TRBV11-3 and TRBJ2-7; no reliable D call. V dropped 5 bases and J dropped 5 bases, with 13 bases sitting between them. This CDR3 has 13 amino acids. Per the germline V gene, CDR1 is SGHNT and CDR2 is YENEEA. In nucleotides, the CDR3 is TGTGCCAGCAGCCTTGACGTCGGAGACGAGCAGTACTTC. Amino acid sequence: CASSLDVGDEQYF.

This clone was picked up a small number of times. This chain joins TRBV28 and TRBJ1-5; possible D gene TRBD1, 5 bases. This CDR3 contains 13 residues. Germline-derived CDR1 and CDR2 are MDHEN and SYDVKM. The V end was cut by 7 bases, the J end by 2 bases, with 9 bases between. This chain's CDR3 is CASTGLGNQPQHF. The CDR3 DNA is TGTGCCAGCACAGGGTTGGGCAATCAGCCCCAGCATTTT.

Here the CDR3 DNA reads TGTGCCAGTACCTACCTCGTAACCGGGACAGCAAACACCGGGGAGCTGTTTTTT. It is translated as CASTYLVTGTANTGELFF. V gene TRBV19 combines with J gene TRBJ2-2, with 7 positions matching TRBD1. The CDR3 loop spans 18 amino acids. V was clipped by 7 bases and J by 2 bases; unmatched bases: 16. CDR1 is LNHDA, CDR2 SQIVND, per germline (reference sequence). The variable domain in full, completed from reference TRBV19 and TRBJ2-2, reads DGGITQSPKYLFRKEGQNVTLSCEQNLNHDAMYWYRQDPGQGLRLIYYSQIVNDFQKGDIAEGYSVSREKKESFPLTVTSAQKNPTAFYLCASTYLVTGTANTGELFFGEGSRLTVL.

The J gene is TRBJ2-3, the V gene TRBV28, with a weak D call TRBD1 (5 bases). CDR1 and CDR2 (germline): MDHEN, SYDVKM. CDR3 length: 14 amino acids. Trimming pared 2 bases from V and 6 bases from J, leaving 12 bases between. The CDR3 sequence: CASSLSGARDTQYF. CDR3 sequence (DNA): TGTGCCAGCAGTTTAAGTGGGGCTAGGGATACGCAGTATTTT.

This chain joins TRBV2 and TRBJ1-5; perhaps TRBD1 as D (5 bases). Trimming shortened V by 2 bases and J by 2 bases, and 13 bases separated the two germline ends. Germline lookup yields CDR1 SNHLY and CDR2 FYNNEI. The CDR3 has 16 amino acids. The CDR3 spells CASSESGGMGNQPQHF. The CDR3 coding sequence is TGTGCCAGCAGTGAAAGCGGGGGAATGGGCAATCAGCCCCAGCATTTT.

Only a few counts were recorded for this clone. The chain joins TRBV30 to TRBJ1-1; tentatively, D is TRBD1 (5 bases). V lost 4 bases and J lost 12, with 24 bases in between. CDR3 length: 14 amino acids. Germline loops: CDR1 GTSNPN, CDR2 SVGIG (reference sequence). CDR3 sequence (DNA): TGTGCCTGGACTCGGGGTGGGGGGAACCCCCAAACTTTCTTT. Its translation: CAWTRGGGNPQTFF. Complete variable domain (other parts from reference TRBV30 and TRBJ1-1): SQTIHQWPATLVQPVGSPLSLECTVEGTSNPNLYWYRQAAGRGLQLLFYSVGIGQISSEVPQNLSASRPQDRQFILSSKKLLLSDSGFYLCAWTRGGGNPQTFFGQGTRLTVV.

This clone was observed a single time. A read error may produce the germline difference seen at one junction end. V and J are TRBV2 and TRBJ2-7; 7 nucleotides match TRBD2. The CDR3 spans 13 residues. CDR1 is SNHLY and CDR2 is FYNNEI in the germline V gene. The CDR3 DNA follows: TGTACCAGCAGGCCTAGCGGCTCCTACGAGCAGTACTTC. This translates into CTSRPSGSYEQYF.